These 23 T cell receptor beta chains share one sample of origin, sequenced in a study of T cell clonotyping in hematopoietic cell transplantation. The method was immunoSEQ multiplex PCR; TCRdb's version includes in-frame clones alone and lacks a portion of them. The sample has approximately 9,600 clones, approximately 77% seen once. The starting material was PBMCs, obtained 30 days after allogeneic stem cell transplant. The receptors derive from a female patient between 40 and 50 years old who had an allogeneic stem cell transplant from a related donor, so T cells may come from the graft donor. Some clones in this sample may be carry-over from other donors' samples.

The rearrangement uses TRBV18 and TRBJ1-1; TRBD1 matches at 7 bases. The V gene's germline CDR1 is KGHSH and CDR2 LQKENI. Trimming took 1 base from V and 5 from J; bases not matched to a gene: 4. The CDR3 has 14 residues. The CDR3 DNA is TGTGCCAGCTCACCACTAGAACAGGGGACTGAAGCTTTCTTT. Translation gives CASSPLEQGTEAFF.

J is TRBJ2-2 and V is TRBV7-6; 13 nucleotides agree with TRBD2. CDR3 length equals 19 residues. Germline values: CDR1 SGHVS, CDR2 FNYEAQ. Germline trimming cut 5 bases from V and 0 bases from J; bases unmatched to any gene: 9. CDR3 DNA: TGTGCCAGCAGCGCACTCGGGACTAGCGGGGACCCGAACACCGGGGAGCTGTTTTTT. Protein: CASSALGTSGDPNTGELFF.

V gene TRBV19 combines with J gene TRBJ2-7; the match to TRBD2 covers 7 bases. The CDR3 sequence is 14 residues long. The V gene end was trimmed by 9 bases and the J gene end by 5 bases; junction bases not matched to a gene: 13. Germline values: CDR1 LNHDA, CDR2 SQIVND (reference sequence). The chain's CDR3 is CASSMGEGVNEQYF. CDR3 coding DNA: TGTGCCAGCTCAATGGGGGAGGGCGTAAACGAGCAGTACTTC.

This chain joins TRBV27 and TRBJ2-7; D unresolved. The germline gives CDR1 MNHEY, CDR2 SMNVEV (reference sequence). The CDR3 has 10 residues. V lost 3 bases and J lost 6, with 3 bases in between. The CDR3 DNA reads TGTGCCAGCAGTTTTTGCGAGCAGTACTTC. Translating gives CASSFCEQYF.

The chain is built from TRBV6-1 and TRBJ1-5; D might be TRBD1 (5 bases). Trimming stripped 6 bases from V and 5 bases from J, with 14 bases between. Germline CDR1 reads MNHNS; CDR2 reads SASEGT. The CDR3 has 14 amino acids. The CDR3 sequence: CASSARGDDQPQHF. Written as DNA, the CDR3 is TGTGCCAGCAGCGCACGGGGGGACGATCAGCCCCAGCATTTT.

A remark on this clone: Different DNA sequences within this sample yield the same CDR3. The chain carries TRBV27 and TRBJ2-1; D remains ambiguous. Germline loops: CDR1 MNHEY, CDR2 SMNVEV (reference sequence). This CDR3 has 15 amino acids. Trimming removed 2 bases from V and 2 bases from J, with 10 bases in between. In DNA, the CDR3 is TGTGCCAGCAGTTTAGGCGGAGCAGCCTACAATGAGCAGTTCTTC. Encoded protein: CASSLGGAAYNEQFF.

This clone was seen a few times. The V and J genes are TRBV19 and TRBJ2-7; maybe TRBD2 (6 bases). Looked up from germline, CDR1 is LNHDA and CDR2 is SQIVND (reference sequence). The ends were cut back, 9 bases at V and 7 bases at J, with 19 bases in the middle. This CDR3 is built from 13 residues. CDR3 bases: TGTGCCAGCCGTCTAGCGAATGAAGGGGAGCAGTACTTC. This sequence encodes CASRLANEGEQYF.

This chain uses TRBV6-6 with TRBJ2-3, with 7 bases matching TRBD2. Germline V gene data show CDR1 as MNHNY and CDR2 as SVGAGI (reference sequence). V dropped 6 bases and J dropped 4; count of bases not matched to a gene: 7. The CDR3 totals 14 residues. This CDR3 is CASSRTSAADTQYF. In nucleotides, the CDR3 is TGTGCCAGCAGCCGGACTAGTGCGGCAGATACGCAGTATTTT.

This clone appeared a single time. V is TRBV29-1 and J is TRBJ2-7, with 10 bases aligning to TRBD1. Germline values: CDR1 SQVTM, CDR2 ANQGSEA. The ends lost 6 bases at V and 6 bases at J; junction bases unmatched: 2. The CDR3 covers 11 residues. The DNA for the CDR3 is TGCAGCGTAGACAGGGGGCTCGAGCAGTACTTC. It yields the protein CSVDRGLEQYF.

The rearrangement uses TRBV6-1 and TRBJ1-2; 11 bases align to TRBD1. J was trimmed by 7 bases and V by 7 bases; bases with no gene match: 11. Germline lookup yields CDR1 MNHNS and CDR2 SASEGT. The CDR3 loop spans 15 amino acids. The CDR3 nucleotides are TGTGCCAGCATCCGGATACCGGGACAGGGGGTTGGCTACACCTTC. Its translation: CASIRIPGQGVGYTF.

This chain connects TRBV7-9 to TRBJ1-3; 7 nucleotides line up with TRBD1. The trim removed 5 bases at V and 3 bases at J, leaving 1 base unmatched. Germline V gene data show CDR1 as SEHNR and CDR2 as FQNEAQ (reference sequence). This CDR3 region has 13 residues. The chain's CDR3 is CASSRDSGNTIYF. The CDR3 nucleotides read TGTGCCAGCAGCCGGGACAGTGGAAACACCATATATTTT.

J is TRBJ1-1 and V is TRBV6-1; no definite D call. Trimming cost V 0 bases and J 3 bases, with 8 bases left between them. The CDR3 extends over 14 amino acids. The V gene's germline CDR1 is MNHNS and CDR2 SASEGT. CDR3 loop: CASSEALSYTEAFF. CDR3 bases: TGTGCCAGCAGTGAAGCGTTAAGCTACACTGAAGCTTTCTTT.

The V gene is TRBV28, the J gene TRBJ2-5, with D possibly being TRBD2 (5 bases). CDR3 length equals 15 residues. V shed 3 bases and J shed 4 bases, with 15 bases lying between them. Germline V gene data show CDR1 as MDHEN and CDR2 as SYDVKM. CDR3 in amino acids: CASSLMGDGVETQYF. The CDR3 region has the DNA TGTGCCAGCAGTTTGATGGGAGACGGGGTAGAGACCCAGTACTTC.

V usage is TRBV5-1 and J usage is TRBJ2-3, with 9 bases lining up with TRBD1. The germline V gene encodes CDR1 SGHRS and CDR2 YFSETQ. Trimming took 4 bases from V and 6 from J; bases not matched to a gene: 9. CDR3 length: 15 amino acids. CDR3 residues: CASSPGGQGSDTQYF. CDR3 coding DNA: TGCGCCAGCAGCCCAGGCGGACAGGGGTCGGATACGCAGTATTTT.

J is TRBJ2-5 and V is TRBV29-1, with a possible D match to TRBD2 (6 bases). Germline V gives CDR1 SQVTM, CDR2 ANQGSEA. The CDR3 runs 10 residues. Trimming stripped 3 bases from V and 9 bases from J, with 8 bases between. The CDR3 nucleotides read TGCAGCGTTGACCCGGGGGCCCAGTACTTC. It yields the protein CSVDPGAQYF.

The rearrangement joins TRBV5-1 to TRBJ2-2, with 12 bases fitting TRBD1. CDR3 size: 16 residues. The junction had 4 bases not matched to a gene; V was cut back by 3 bases and J by 4 bases. The germline V gene encodes CDR1 SGHRS and CDR2 YFSETQ. This CDR3 is CASSYGGQGATGELFF. In nucleotides, the CDR3 is TGCGCCAGCAGCTATGGGGGACAGGGGGCCACCGGGGAGCTGTTTTTT.

A word on this clone: The germline gene is not matched at one end of the junction; a read error may be the cause. This sequence joins TRBV7-2 and TRBJ2-1, with 12 bases aligning to TRBD2. This CDR3 has 14 amino acids. The germline CDR1 and CDR2 sequences are SGHTA and FQGNSA. CDR3 sequence (DNA): TGTGCCAGCAGTCGCGACCGACTAGCGGGAGTCCTACTCTTC. Its translation: CASSRDRLAGVLLF. The entire variable domain, with the rest obtained from reference TRBV7-2 and TRBJ2-1, is as follows: GAGVSQSPSNKVTEKGKDVELRCDPISGHTALYWYRQSLGQGLEFLIYFQGNSAPDKSGLPSDRFSAERTGGSVSTLTIQRTQQEDSAVYLCASSRDRLAGVLLFGPGTRLTVL.

The CDR3, as DNA: TGTGCCAGTAGTATAGGAGCGGGTACTGAAGCTTTCTTT. Protein sequence: CASSIGAGTEAFF. J is TRBJ1-1 and V is TRBV19; D is uncertain. The CDR3 runs to 13 residues. Trimming pared 1 base from V and 5 bases from J, leaving 8 bases between. Germline CDR1 and CDR2: LNHDA and SQIVND (reference sequence).

The chain couples TRBV7-2 to TRBJ2-2; D is unclear. The V end lost 5 bases, the J end lost 6 bases, and 13 bases lay between the germline ends. The germline CDR1 and CDR2 sequences are SGHTA and FQGNSA. The CDR3 is 14 residues long. In DNA form, the CDR3 reads TGTGCCAGCAGCCCTCAGGCTGGGGCCGGGGAGCTGTTTTTT. It yields the protein CASSPQAGAGELFF. The full variable domain, in which reference TRBV7-2 and TRBJ2-2 provide the parts outside the CDR3, is GAGVSQSPSNKVTEKGKDVELRCDPISGHTALYWYRQSLGQGLEFLIYFQGNSAPDKSGLPSDRFSAERTGGSVSTLTIQRTQQEDSAVYLCASSPQAGAGELFFGEGSRLTVL.

Only one count was recorded for this clone. This rearrangement joins TRBV19 to TRBJ1-3; 8 bases are shared with TRBD1. Trimming at V came to 6 bases and at J to 1 base, leaving 2 bases not matched to a gene. This CDR3 is 14 amino acids long. Germline V gene lookup returns CDR1 LNHDA and CDR2 SQIVND (reference sequence). The CDR3 sequence is CASSQGASGNTIYF. For the CDR3, the DNA is TGTGCCAGTAGCCAGGGGGCGTCTGGAAACACCATATATTTT.

J is TRBJ2-6 and V is TRBV29-1; TRBD2 agrees at 7 bases. This CDR3 is 17 amino acids long. From germline, CDR1 is SQVTM and CDR2 ANQGSEA. Losses at the gene ends were 0 bases for V and 2 bases for J; bases not matched to a gene: 7. CDR3 loop: CSVEDRGVRAGANVLTF. The CDR3 DNA is TGCAGCGTTGAAGATCGGGGGGTTAGGGCTGGGGCCAACGTCCTGACTTTC.

In this sample, this clone turned up once. The CDR3 DNA reads TGTGCCAGCAGTTCCCCGGAGGGGGACTCATACACAGATACGCAGTATTTT. It encodes CASSSPEGDSYTDTQYF. V is TRBV27 and J is TRBJ2-3; D may correspond to TRBD1 or TRBD2 (6 bases each). CDR1 and CDR2 (germline): MNHEY, SMNVEV (reference sequence). The length of the CDR3 is 17 residues. The ends were cut back, 4 bases at V and 2 bases at J, with 19 bases in the middle.

The chain combines TRBV5-1 with TRBJ1-3; D unresolved. CDR3 length equals 16 residues. V was clipped by 4 bases and J by 4 bases, with 18 bases between them. In germline, CDR1 is SGHRS, CDR2 YFSETQ. CDR3 protein: CASSVGWAQEGNTIYF. CDR3 sequence (DNA): TGCGCCAGCAGCGTGGGGTGGGCCCAAGAGGGAAACACCATATATTTT.